This T cell receptor (beta chain) is drawn from a study of blood T cells in healthy people across ages (dated by TCRdb to the mid-2010s). A note on the overall study: In model experiments, template switching captured roughly one uniquely barcoded TCR beta cDNA molecule for every two T cells. The study analyzed two additional independent replicas of 1 million unique cDNA reads from the same blood draw for two donors, one aged 18 to 29 and one aged 80 or older. Age-related changes in TCR beta repertoire diversity were measured in the study by deep sequencing normalized with unique cDNA molecular identifiers. To avoid experimental bias, donors of different ages were distributed randomly across sequencing lanes. Donors were grouped into four age groups: young (average approximately 16 years), middle-aged (39), aged (roughly 67) and long-lived (just over 80).

The CDR3, cysteine through phenylalanine, is 13 amino acids long. CDR3 DNA is the only sequence kept; it has 39 bases, read in frame from the first base. Cut back by 0 bases and 7 bases, the V and J ends lie 9 bases apart. For CDR1 and CDR2, the germline V gene lists LGHNA and YNFKEQ. Libraries were prepared through 5' RACE. The reads were generated on an Illumina HiSeq 2500. A second PCR of roughly 6 to 11 cycles was run with a J-beta primer mix and a sample-barcoded 5' primer. A template-switch 5' adaptor carrying 12 random nucleotides introduced a unique molecular identifier onto each TCR beta cDNA molecule. Each sample yielded at least 2.5 million CDR3-containing paired-end reads. First-strand cDNA was synthesized from all RNA with the Mint cDNA synthesis kit, primed by a TRBC-specific oligonucleotide. Following uracil-DNA glycosylase treatment, all cDNA underwent a first 18-cycle PCR with the universal primers M1SS and BC2_uni_R. Per the original workflow: Normalization of each sample was performed by random selection of 1 million high-quality reads, each carrying a distinct molecular identifier. Instead of being binned into consensus sequences, reads with shared molecular identifiers were discarded. CDR3 identification, clonotype clustering and error correction used MiTCR with a Q25 quality threshold and the strictest error-elimination algorithm. A nonparametric unseen species model with Euler transformation was used to estimate a lower bound on total TCR beta diversity. Starting from the raw public reads, TCRdb applied fastp trimming at Q25, assembled clones with MiXCR and retained in-frame beta chains. Every CDR3 protein is listed once, alongside the most common genes and DNA of its rows. These V and J calls originate from TCRdb's pipeline instead of the authors' own analysis. This sample has over a million distinct CDR3 sequences in its table, and 40% to 45% of those were observed once. Clones ranked in the top ten supply approximately 20% of the sample.

What the research found in general, with its limitations: Observed TCR beta diversity per million T cells fell roughly linearly with age, and a significant reduction was already apparent by age around 39. Because profiling used bulk unsorted PBMCs, naive and antigen-experienced compartments could not be compared conclusively. The CMV infection status of donors was not known, potentially confounding age-related changes in expanded clonotypes. There was a strong correlation between observed TCR beta diversity and the percentage of naive T cells measured by flow cytometry. Compared with the aged group, more naive CD4+ T cells, fewer expanded clones and increased TCR diversity were shown by the long-lived group, suggesting age selection. Total diversity estimates from one million sequenced T cells were considered lower bounds and underestimates.

Turning to this clonotype: Its antigen target is currently unknown. It has no much larger one-base neighbor in the sample; base qualities were not kept.

Donors were a few dozen systemically healthy Caucasian individuals from Russia aged roughly 6 to 100 years. Ten milliliters of peripheral blood were drawn from each donor into EDTA-treated Vacutainer tubes. PBMCs were isolated by Ficoll-Paque density-gradient centrifugation, with at least 6 million obtained per sample. Trizol reagent was used to extract total RNA from the PBMCs, yielding at least 5.5 micrograms per sample. Naive CD45RAhigh/CD27high T cell percentages were measured by flow cytometry on a PBMC aliquot from every donor. Sequencing was performed on blood. Here the chain combines TRBV4-2 and TRBJ1-2, with TRBD1 perhaps the D gene, on 5 matching bases. The TCR comes from a woman in her fifties or sixties in good health. CDR3 reads: CASSQDTRVGYTF. The DNA reads as follows: TGTGCCAGCAGCCAAGATACCAGGGTTGGCTACACCTTC.